This paragraph reports one T cell receptor beta chain. This specimen belongs to a study of control samples from healthy donors and cancer patients. The germline V gene encodes CDR1 MDHEN and CDR2 SYDVKM. The length of the CDR3 is 12 residues. With 6 bases removed from V and 5 bases from J, the gap between germline ends came to 8 bases. Produced via immunoSEQ multiplex PCR; TCRdb's table is partial and in-frame only. The top ten clones hold around 1.3% of a sample with approximately 94,000 clones, approximately 86% of them seen once. Sequences were obtained from blood. This chain joins TRBV28 and TRBJ1-5; D gene unclear. The sequence was obtained from a woman aged 50 to 60 in good health. CDR3 DNA sequence: TGTGCCAGCAGGCTGTCGTATCAGCCCCAGCATTTT. Protein sequence: CASRLSYQPQHF. The whole variable domain, remainder taken from reference TRBV28 and TRBJ1-5, is DVKVTQSSRYLVKRTGEKVFLECVQDMDHENMFWYRQDPGLGLRLIYFSYDVKMKEKGDIPEGYSVSREKKERFSLILESASTNQTSMYLCASRLSYQPQHFGDGTRLSIL.